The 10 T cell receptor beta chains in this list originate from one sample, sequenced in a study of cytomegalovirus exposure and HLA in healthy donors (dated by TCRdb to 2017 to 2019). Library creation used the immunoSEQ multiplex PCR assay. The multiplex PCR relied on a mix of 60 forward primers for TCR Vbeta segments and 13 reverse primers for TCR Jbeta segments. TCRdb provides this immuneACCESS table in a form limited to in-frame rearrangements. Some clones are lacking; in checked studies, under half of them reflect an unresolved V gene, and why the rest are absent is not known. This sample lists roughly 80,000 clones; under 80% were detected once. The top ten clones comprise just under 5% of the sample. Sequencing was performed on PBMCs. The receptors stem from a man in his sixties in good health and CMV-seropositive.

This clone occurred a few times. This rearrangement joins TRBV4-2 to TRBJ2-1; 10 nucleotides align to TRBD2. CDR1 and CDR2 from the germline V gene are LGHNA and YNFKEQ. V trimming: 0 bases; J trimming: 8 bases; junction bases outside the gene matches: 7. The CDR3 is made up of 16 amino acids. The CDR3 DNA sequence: TGTGCCAGCAGCCAAGATTACCAGCGGGGGGGTCATGAGCAGTTCTTC. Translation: CASSQDYQRGGHEQFF.

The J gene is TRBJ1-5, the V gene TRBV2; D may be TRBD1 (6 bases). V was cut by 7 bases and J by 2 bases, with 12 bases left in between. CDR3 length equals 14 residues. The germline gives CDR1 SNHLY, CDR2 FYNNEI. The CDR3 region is CASTGDVGNQPQHF. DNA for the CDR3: TGTGCCAGCACAGGGGATGTTGGCAATCAGCCCCAGCATTTT.

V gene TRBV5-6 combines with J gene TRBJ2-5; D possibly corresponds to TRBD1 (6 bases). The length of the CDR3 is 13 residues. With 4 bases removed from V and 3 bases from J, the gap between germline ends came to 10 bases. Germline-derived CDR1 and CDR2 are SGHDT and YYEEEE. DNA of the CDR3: TGTGCCAGCAGCAGAGGGGGAAAAGAGACCCAGTACTTC. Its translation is CASSRGGKETQYF. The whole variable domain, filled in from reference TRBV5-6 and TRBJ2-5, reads DAGVTQSPTHLIKTRGQQVTLRCSPKSGHDTVSWYQQALGQGPQFIFQYYEEEERQRGNFPDRFSGHQFPNYSSELNVNALLLGDSALYLCASSRGGKETQYFGPGTRLLVL.

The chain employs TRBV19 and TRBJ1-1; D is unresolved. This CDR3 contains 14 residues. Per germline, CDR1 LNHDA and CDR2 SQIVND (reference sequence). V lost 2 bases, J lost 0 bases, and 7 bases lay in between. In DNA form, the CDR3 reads TGTGCCAGTAGTATAAGCTATATGAACACTGAAGCTTTCTTT. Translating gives CASSISYMNTEAFF.

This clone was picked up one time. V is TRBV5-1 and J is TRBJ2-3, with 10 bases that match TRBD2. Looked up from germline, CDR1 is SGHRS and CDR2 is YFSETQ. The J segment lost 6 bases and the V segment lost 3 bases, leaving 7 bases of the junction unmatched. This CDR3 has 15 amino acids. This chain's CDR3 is CASSSSGTSDDTQYF. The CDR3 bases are TGCGCCAGCAGCTCCTCCGGGACTAGCGACGATACGCAGTATTTT.

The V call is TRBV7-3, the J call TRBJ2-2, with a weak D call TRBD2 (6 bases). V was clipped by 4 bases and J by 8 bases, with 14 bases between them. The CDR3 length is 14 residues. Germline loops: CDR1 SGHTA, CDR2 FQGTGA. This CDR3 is CASSSDFGGGELFF. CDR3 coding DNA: TGTGCCAGCAGCTCGGACTTTGGAGGGGGGGAGCTGTTTTTT.

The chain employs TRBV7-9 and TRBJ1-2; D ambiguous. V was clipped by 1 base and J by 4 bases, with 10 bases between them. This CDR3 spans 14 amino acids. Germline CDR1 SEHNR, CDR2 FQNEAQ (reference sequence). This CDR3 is CASSLVEGAYGYTF. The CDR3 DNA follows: TGTGCCAGCAGCTTAGTGGAGGGCGCCTATGGCTACACCTTC.

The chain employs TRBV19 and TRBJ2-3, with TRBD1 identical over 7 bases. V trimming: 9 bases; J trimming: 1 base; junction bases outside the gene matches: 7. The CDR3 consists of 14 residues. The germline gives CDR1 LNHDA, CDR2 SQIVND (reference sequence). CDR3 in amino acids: CASSGQERTDTQYF. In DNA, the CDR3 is TGTGCCAGCTCTGGACAGGAGCGCACAGATACGCAGTATTTT. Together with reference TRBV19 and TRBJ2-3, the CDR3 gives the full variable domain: DGGITQSPKYLFRKEGQNVTLSCEQNLNHDAMYWYRQDPGQGLRLIYYSQIVNDFQKGDIAEGYSVSREKKESFPLTVTSAQKNPTAFYLCASSGQERTDTQYFGPGTRLTVL.

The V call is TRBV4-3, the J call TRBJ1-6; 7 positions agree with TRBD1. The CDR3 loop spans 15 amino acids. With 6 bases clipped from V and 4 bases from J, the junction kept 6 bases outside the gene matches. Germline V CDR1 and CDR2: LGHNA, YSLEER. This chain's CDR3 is CASRPWTGYNSPLHF. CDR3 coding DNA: TGCGCCAGCAGGCCTTGGACAGGATATAATTCACCCCTCCACTTT.

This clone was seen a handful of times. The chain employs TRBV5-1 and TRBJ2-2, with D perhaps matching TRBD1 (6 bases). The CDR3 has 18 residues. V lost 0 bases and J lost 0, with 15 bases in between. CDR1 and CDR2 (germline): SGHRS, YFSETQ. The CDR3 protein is CASSLARTDTTNTGELFF. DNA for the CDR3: TGCGCCAGCAGCTTGGCTCGGACAGACACAACGAACACCGGGGAGCTGTTTTTT.